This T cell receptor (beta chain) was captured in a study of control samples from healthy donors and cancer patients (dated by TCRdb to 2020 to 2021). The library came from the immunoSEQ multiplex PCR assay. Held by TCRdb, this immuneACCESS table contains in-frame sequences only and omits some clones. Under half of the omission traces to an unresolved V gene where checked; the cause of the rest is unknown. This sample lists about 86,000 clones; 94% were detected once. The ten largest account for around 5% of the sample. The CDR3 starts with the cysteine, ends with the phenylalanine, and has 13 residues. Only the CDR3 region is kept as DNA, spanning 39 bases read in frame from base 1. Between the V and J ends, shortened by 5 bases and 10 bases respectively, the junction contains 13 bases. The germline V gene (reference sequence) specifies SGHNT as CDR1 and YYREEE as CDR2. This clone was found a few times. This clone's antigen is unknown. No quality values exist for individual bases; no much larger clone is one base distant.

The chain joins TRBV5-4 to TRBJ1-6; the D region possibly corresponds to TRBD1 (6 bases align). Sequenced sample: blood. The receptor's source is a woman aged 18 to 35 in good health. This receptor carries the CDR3 CASSQNRESPLHF. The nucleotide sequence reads TGTGCCAGCAGTCAAAACAGGGAATCACCCCTCCACTTT.